This TCR beta chain was profiled in a study of cytomegalovirus exposure and HLA in healthy donors. This clone was detected only a few times. The PCR employed 60 Vbeta primers together with 13 Jbeta primers. Measured with immunoSEQ multiplex PCR; TCRdb has only the in-frame clones, and not every one. The sample includes under 130,000 clones, 78% of them seen just once. V lost 0 bases and J lost 7, with 10 bases in between. This CDR3 contains 15 residues. The V gene's germline CDR1 is KGHSH and CDR2 LQKENI. The sequence came from a man aged 30 to 39 in good health and CMV-seronegative. J is TRBJ1-6 and V is TRBV18; D is perhaps TRBD1 (5 bases). Sequencing used PBMCs. The CDR3 nucleotides are TGTGCCAGCTCACCACCGGGCGGACAAAATTCACCCCTCCACTTT. Amino acid sequence: CASSPPGGQNSPLHF.